Sequencing of this T cell receptor beta chain was carried out in a study of CD8+CD57+ T cells in acquired aplastic anemia. The patients chosen for sequencing had shown expansion of CD8+CD57+ cells (detected by flow cytometry). TCR beta VDJ combinations and CDR3 sequences were profiled from genomic DNA. In TCRdb, the reads were re-called with MiXCR into one record per CDR3 protein. The sample carries some 170,000 distinct CDR3 sequences, around 48% recorded once. V dropped 10 bases and J dropped 7 bases, with 14 bases sitting between them. Germline assignment: CDR1 SNHLY and CDR2 FYNNEI. There are 13 residues in the CDR3. This clonotype has more than one count but fewer than ten.

Sequencing input: sorted CD4+, CD8+, or CD8+CD57+ T cells (not recorded which) from PBMCs. The chain employs TRBV2 and TRBJ1-6; D may be TRBD1 (5 bases). The source is a human donor with aplastic anemia. The CDR3 DNA reads TGTGCCACTACCCCAGGGTCAAATTCACCCCTCCACTTT. It yields the protein CATTPGSNSPLHF. The whole variable domain, remainder taken from reference TRBV2 and TRBJ1-6, is EPEVTQTPSHQVTQMGQEVILRCVPISNHLYFYWYRQILGQKVEFLVSFYNNEISEKSEIFDDQFSVERPDGSNFTLKIRSTKLEDSAMYFCATTPGSNSPLHFGNGTRLTVT.